What follows are 2 T cell receptor beta chains derived from one specimen sequenced in a study of T cell repertoires in cytomegalovirus infection. One entry per CDR3 protein, called by TCRdb with MiXCR from the reads. The repertoire consists of some 590,000 distinct CDR3 sequences, with about 40% occurring once and the leading ten covering 48%. Their antigen targets remain unknown. The source was cultured PBMCs, collected from culture after CMV antigen stimulation. All receptors come from a human donor in good health (CMV status not recorded). Some clones in this sample may be carry-over from other donors' samples.

V and J are TRBV7-9 and TRBJ2-3, with D maybe TRBD1 (6 bases). V was shortened by 4 bases and J by 2 bases, with 16 bases between the two germline ends. CDR1 and CDR2 (germline): SEHNR, FQNEAQ (reference sequence). This CDR3 has 16 residues. The CDR3 region is CASSSPPGVVTDTQYF. CDR3 DNA: TGTGCCAGCAGCTCACCTCCAGGGGTGGTCACAGATACGCAGTATTTT.

The chain links TRBV19 to TRBJ1-5; perhaps TRBD1 as D (5 bases). This CDR3 contains 14 residues. Deletions cut 4 bases from V and 3 bases from J, with 10 bases between. CDR1 is LNHDA, CDR2 SQIVND, per germline (reference sequence). In DNA form, the CDR3 reads TGTGCCAGTAGTACGACAGAAAACAATCAGCCCCAGCATTTT. Its protein product is CASSTTENNQPQHF.